The rows below give T cell receptor beta chains drawn from one sample of a study of cytomegalovirus exposure and HLA in healthy donors. Profiling relied on immunoSEQ multiplex PCR, and the TCRdb table lists in-frame clones only, not all of them. This table holds tens of thousands of clones, about 80% found once. The sample taken for sequencing was PBMCs. The receptors shown here come from a male donor in good health and CMV-seronegative. The CDR3 runs from the conserved cysteine through the conserved F or W. Fields, in order: CDR3 protein, CDR3 DNA, V gene, CDR3 length, J gene, clone size, D gene. The D gene is left open where the match is weak. For some rows the clone size is stated as once, few or many, or as a class when expanded; others skip it.

CDR3aa: CASSPINNEQFF
CDR3nt: TGTGCCAGCTCACCAATCAACAATGAGCAGTTCTTC
v_gene: TRBV18
len: 12
j_gene: TRBJ2-1
abundance: .
d_gene: .

CDR3aa: CASSLVGTRGGRETQYF
CDR3nt: TGTGCCAGCAGCTTGGTCGGGACTCGGGGGGGCAGAGAGACCCAGTACTTC
v_gene: TRBV5-4
len: 17
j_gene: TRBJ2-5
abundance: .
d_gene: TRBD2

CDR3aa: CASSAGTGGYEQFF
CDR3nt: TGCGCCAGCAGTGCCGGGACAGGGGGATATGAGCAGTTCTTC
v_gene: TRBV10-1
len: 14
j_gene: TRBJ2-1
abundance: .
d_gene: TRBD1

CDR3aa: CASSPFQGGVYEQYF
CDR3nt: TGTGCCAGTAGTCCTTTCCAGGGTGGGGTCTACGAGCAGTACTTC
v_gene: TRBV19
len: 15
j_gene: TRBJ2-7
abundance: .
d_gene: .

CDR3aa: CASSYSSGGEQYF
CDR3nt: TGTGCCAGCAGTTACTCATCGGGAGGCGAGCAGTACTTC
v_gene: TRBV6-6
len: 13
j_gene: TRBJ2-7
abundance: .
d_gene: TRBD2

CDR3aa: CASSPGVKDYGYTF
CDR3nt: TGTGCCAGCTCCCCAGGGGTTAAGGACTATGGCTACACCTTC
v_gene: TRBV5-4
len: 14
j_gene: TRBJ1-2
abundance: few
d_gene: .

CDR3aa: CASSLDGTSGRASTDTQYF
CDR3nt: TGCGCCAGCAGCTTGGACGGGACTAGCGGGAGGGCCAGCACAGATACGCAGTATTTT
v_gene: TRBV5-1
len: 19
j_gene: TRBJ2-3
abundance: .
d_gene: TRBD2

CDR3aa: CASKQNTGELFF
CDR3nt: TGTGCCAGTAAGCAGAACACCGGGGAGCTGTTTTTT
v_gene: TRBV19
len: 12
j_gene: TRBJ2-2
abundance: .
d_gene: .

CDR3aa: CASSPRTSGRPQETQYF
CDR3nt: TGTGCCAGCAGCCCCCGGACTAGCGGGAGGCCTCAAGAGACCCAGTACTTC
v_gene: TRBV7-2
len: 17
j_gene: TRBJ2-5
abundance: once
d_gene: TRBD2

CDR3aa: CASRGLAGGYEQFF
CDR3nt: TGTGCCAGCAGAGGACTAGCGGGAGGATATGAGCAGTTCTTC
v_gene: TRBV27
len: 14
j_gene: TRBJ2-1
abundance: .
d_gene: TRBD2

CDR3aa: CASSFPQGAQNSQYF
CDR3nt: TGCGCCAGCAGTTTCCCCCAGGGGGCGCAGAACAGTCAGTACTTC
v_gene: TRBV5-1
len: 15
j_gene: TRBJ2-4
abundance: once
d_gene: TRBD1

CDR3aa: CASSLGGPSSGNTIYF
CDR3nt: TGTGCCAGCAGCCTAGGGGGCCCGAGCTCTGGAAACACCATATATTTT
v_gene: TRBV5-4
len: 16
j_gene: TRBJ1-3
abundance: once
d_gene: TRBD1

CDR3aa: CAITISDTNTGELFF
CDR3nt: TGTGCCATCACAATTAGTGACACGAACACCGGGGAGCTGTTTTTT
v_gene: TRBV10-3
len: 15
j_gene: TRBJ2-2
abundance: once
d_gene: .

CDR3aa: CASKGARETGGYTF
CDR3nt: TGTGCCAGCAAGGGGGCCAGGGAGACGGGGGGCTACACCTTC
v_gene: TRBV28
len: 14
j_gene: TRBJ1-2
abundance: few
d_gene: TRBD1

CDR3aa: CASSPRTGGTEAFF
CDR3nt: TGTGCCAGTAGTCCCCGGACCGGGGGGACTGAAGCTTTCTTT
v_gene: TRBV19
len: 14
j_gene: TRBJ1-1
abundance: .
d_gene: .

CDR3aa: CASSKKDNFYEQYF
CDR3nt: TGTGCCAGCAGCAAAAAAGACAATTTCTACGAGCAGTACTTC
v_gene: TRBV5-4
len: 14
j_gene: TRBJ2-7
abundance: .
d_gene: .

CDR3aa: CASSLSTGTGPEQYF
CDR3nt: TGTGCCAGCAGTCTCTCGACCGGGACAGGGCCCGAGCAGTACTTC
v_gene: TRBV6-5
len: 15
j_gene: TRBJ2-7
abundance: .
d_gene: TRBD1

CDR3aa: CASSVTGGGVKQPQHF
CDR3nt: TGTGCCAGCAGCGTCACAGGGGGCGGTGTGAAACAGCCCCAGCATTTT
v_gene: TRBV5-8
len: 16
j_gene: TRBJ1-5
abundance: .
d_gene: TRBD1

CDR3aa: CASSESLRVQPQHF
CDR3nt: TGTGCCAGCAGTGAATCTTTGCGGGTTCAGCCCCAGCATTTT
v_gene: TRBV6-1
len: 14
j_gene: TRBJ1-5
abundance: .
d_gene: .

CDR3aa: CASNPVLSGNTIYF
CDR3nt: TGTGCCAGTAACCCGGTCCTCTCTGGAAACACCATATATTTT
v_gene: TRBV19
len: 14
j_gene: TRBJ1-3
abundance: .
d_gene: .

CDR3aa: CASRPTQGIGNTIYF
CDR3nt: TGTGCCAGCAGGCCGACGCAGGGGATAGGAAACACCATATATTTT
v_gene: TRBV6-6
len: 15
j_gene: TRBJ1-3
abundance: once
d_gene: .

CDR3aa: CASSTEKNGYTF
CDR3nt: TGTGCCAGTAGTACCGAGAAGAATGGCTACACCTTC
v_gene: TRBV19
len: 12
j_gene: TRBJ1-2
abundance: .
d_gene: .

CDR3aa: CASSQDYPTDTQYF
CDR3nt: TGCGCCAGCAGCCAAGATTATCCGACAGATACGCAGTATTTT
v_gene: TRBV4-1
len: 14
j_gene: TRBJ2-3
abundance: once
d_gene: .

CDR3aa: CASNRGPYSNQPQHF
CDR3nt: TGTGCCAGTAACAGGGGCCCATATAGCAATCAGCCCCAGCATTTT
v_gene: TRBV5-8
len: 15
j_gene: TRBJ1-5
abundance: .
d_gene: TRBD1

CDR3aa: CASSLAGGSNQPQHF
CDR3nt: TGTGCCAGCAGCTTAGCGGGAGGTAGCAATCAGCCCCAGCATTTT
v_gene: TRBV7-8
len: 15
j_gene: TRBJ1-5
abundance: .
d_gene: .

CDR3aa: CASSELHRGSLETQYF
CDR3nt: TGTGCCAGTAGCGAACTCCACAGGGGCAGTCTAGAGACCCAGTACTTC
v_gene: TRBV19
len: 16
j_gene: TRBJ2-5
abundance: .
d_gene: TRBD1

CDR3aa: CASSSRTGMREPQHF
CDR3nt: TGTGCCAGCAGCTCCCGGACAGGGATGCGCGAGCCCCAGCATTTT
v_gene: TRBV7-2
len: 15
j_gene: TRBJ1-5
abundance: .
d_gene: TRBD1

CDR3aa: CASSLAGSYYEQYF
CDR3nt: TGTGCCAGCAGTTTGGCCGGGAGCTACTACGAGCAGTACTTC
v_gene: TRBV28
len: 14
j_gene: TRBJ2-7
abundance: .
d_gene: .

CDR3aa: CAISVAKGQGDEKLFF
CDR3nt: TGTGCCATCAGTGTGGCAAAGGGACAGGGCGATGAAAAACTGTTTTTT
v_gene: TRBV10-3
len: 16
j_gene: TRBJ1-4
abundance: few
d_gene: TRBD1

CDR3aa: CASSPRGGMNTEAFF
CDR3nt: TGTGCCAGCAGCCCCCGAGGAGGTATGAACACTGAAGCTTTCTTT
v_gene: TRBV7-8
len: 15
j_gene: TRBJ1-1
abundance: .
d_gene: .

CDR3aa: CASQYDRPMGNQPQHF
CDR3nt: TGTGCCAGCCAATACGACAGGCCGATGGGCAATCAGCCCCAGCATTTT
v_gene: TRBV2
len: 16
j_gene: TRBJ1-5
abundance: .
d_gene: .

CDR3aa: CASSQDPTTNEKLFF
CDR3nt: TGCGCCAGCAGCCAAGATCCTACAACTAATGAAAAACTGTTTTTT
v_gene: TRBV4-3
len: 15
j_gene: TRBJ1-4
abundance: .
d_gene: .

CDR3aa: CASSEALGDRGNSPLHF
CDR3nt: TGTGCCAGCAGTGAAGCGCTTGGTGACAGGGGAAATTCACCCCTCCACTTT
v_gene: TRBV2
len: 17
j_gene: TRBJ1-6
abundance: .
d_gene: TRBD1

CDR3aa: CASRQAQVGNTIYF
CDR3nt: TGTGCCAGCCGACAGGCGCAGGTCGGAAACACCATATATTTT
v_gene: TRBV28
len: 14
j_gene: TRBJ1-3
abundance: .
d_gene: .

CDR3aa: CASRDRDRGHFAGNTIYF
CDR3nt: TGTGCCAGCAGGGACCGGGACAGGGGACATTTTGCTGGAAACACCATATATTTT
v_gene: TRBV28
len: 18
j_gene: TRBJ1-3
abundance: .
d_gene: TRBD1

CDR3aa: CASSPFPGNYGYTF
CDR3nt: TGCGCCAGCAGCCCCTTCCCGGGTAACTATGGCTACACCTTC
v_gene: TRBV4-3
len: 14
j_gene: TRBJ1-2
abundance: few
d_gene: .

CDR3aa: CASSVDRRRRETQYF
CDR3nt: TGTGCCAGCAGCGTCGACCGCCGGAGGCGAGAGACCCAGTACTTC
v_gene: TRBV11-2
len: 15
j_gene: TRBJ2-5
abundance: .
d_gene: .

CDR3aa: CSAIARGGYTF
CDR3nt: TGCAGTGCTATAGCAAGGGGTGGCTACACCTTC
v_gene: TRBV20-1
len: 11
j_gene: TRBJ1-2
abundance: .
d_gene: .

CDR3aa: CASTIPPTYEQYF
CDR3nt: TGTGCCAGCACCATTCCCCCAACCTACGAGCAGTACTTC
v_gene: TRBV6-6
len: 13
j_gene: TRBJ2-7
abundance: few
d_gene: .

CDR3aa: CASSLDGGEGEPYEQYF
CDR3nt: TGTGCCAGCAGCTTAGATGGGGGCGAGGGGGAGCCCTACGAGCAGTACTTC
v_gene: TRBV11-2
len: 17
j_gene: TRBJ2-7
abundance: .
d_gene: .

CDR3aa: CASSQILAGAGEQFF
CDR3nt: TGCGCCAGCAGCCAAATACTAGCGGGGGCCGGCGAGCAGTTCTTC
v_gene: TRBV4-3
len: 15
j_gene: TRBJ2-1
abundance: .
d_gene: TRBD2

CDR3aa: CASSQDLGTGHSPLHF
CDR3nt: TGCGCCAGCAGCCAAGATCTCGGGACAGGCCATTCACCCCTCCACTTT
v_gene: TRBV4-3
len: 16
j_gene: TRBJ1-6
abundance: few
d_gene: TRBD1

CDR3aa: CASGPTVAEAFF
CDR3nt: TGTGCCAGCGGACCGACAGTCGCTGAAGCTTTCTTT
v_gene: TRBV25-1
len: 12
j_gene: TRBJ1-1
abundance: few
d_gene: .

CDR3aa: CASSRTGGKPSGNTIYF
CDR3nt: TGTGCCAGCAGCAGGACAGGGGGCAAACCCTCTGGAAACACCATATATTTT
v_gene: TRBV7-9
len: 17
j_gene: TRBJ1-3
abundance: .
d_gene: TRBD1

CDR3aa: CASSLPGLYYGYTF
CDR3nt: TGTGCCAGCAGCTTGCCGGGACTGTACTATGGCTACACCTTC
v_gene: TRBV7-2
len: 14
j_gene: TRBJ1-2
abundance: .
d_gene: .

CDR3aa: CATSRDGDTEAFF
CDR3nt: TGTGCCACCAGCAGAGACGGGGACACTGAAGCTTTCTTT
v_gene: TRBV15
len: 13
j_gene: TRBJ1-1
abundance: few
d_gene: .

CDR3aa: CASSPSGAQEAQYF
CDR3nt: TGCGCCAGCAGTCCCTCAGGGGCCCAAGAGGCCCAGTACTTC
v_gene: TRBV5-1
len: 14
j_gene: TRBJ2-5
abundance: once
d_gene: .

CDR3aa: CAHSRENNQPQHF
CDR3nt: TGTGCCCACTCGAGGGAAAACAATCAGCCCCAGCATTTT
v_gene: TRBV10-3
len: 13
j_gene: TRBJ1-5
abundance: .
d_gene: .

CDR3aa: CASSVGTGEWETQYF
CDR3nt: TGTGCCAGCAGTGTGGGGACGGGGGAGTGGGAGACCCAGTACTTC
v_gene: TRBV6-5
len: 15
j_gene: TRBJ2-5
abundance: .
d_gene: .

CDR3aa: CASSERGQGGYGYEQYF
CDR3nt: TGTGCCAGCAGTGAGAGGGGACAGGGCGGTTATGGGTACGAGCAGTACTTC
v_gene: TRBV2
len: 17
j_gene: TRBJ2-7
abundance: .
d_gene: TRBD1